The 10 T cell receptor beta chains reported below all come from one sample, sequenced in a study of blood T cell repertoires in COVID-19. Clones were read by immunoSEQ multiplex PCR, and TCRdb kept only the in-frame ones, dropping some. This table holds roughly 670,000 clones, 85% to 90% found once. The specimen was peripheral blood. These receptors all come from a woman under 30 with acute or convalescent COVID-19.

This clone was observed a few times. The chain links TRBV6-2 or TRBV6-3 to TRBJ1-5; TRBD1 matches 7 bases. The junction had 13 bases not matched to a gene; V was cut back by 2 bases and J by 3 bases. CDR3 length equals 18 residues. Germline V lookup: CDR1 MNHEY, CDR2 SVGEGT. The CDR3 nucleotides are TGTGCCAGCAGTTACACCGGACAGGTCCGGGGGCTCAATCAGCCCCAGCATTTT. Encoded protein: CASSYTGQVRGLNQPQHF.

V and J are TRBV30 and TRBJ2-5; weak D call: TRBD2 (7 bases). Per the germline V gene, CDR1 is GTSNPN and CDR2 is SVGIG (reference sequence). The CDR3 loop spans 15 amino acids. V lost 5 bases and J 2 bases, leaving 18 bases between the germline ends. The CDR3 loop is CAWGAYGGRQETQYF. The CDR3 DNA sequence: TGTGCCTGGGGGGCCTACGGGGGGCGTCAAGAGACCCAGTACTTC.

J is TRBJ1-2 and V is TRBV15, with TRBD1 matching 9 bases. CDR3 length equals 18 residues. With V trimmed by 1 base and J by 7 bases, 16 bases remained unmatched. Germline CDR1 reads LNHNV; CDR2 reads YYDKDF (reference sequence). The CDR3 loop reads CATSRGLGQGSFIGGYTF. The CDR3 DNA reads TGTGCCACCAGCAGAGGCTTGGGACAGGGTTCTTTCATCGGTGGCTACACCTTC. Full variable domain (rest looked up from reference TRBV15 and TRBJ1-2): DAMVIQNPRYQVTQFGKPVTLSCSQTLNHNVMYWYQQKSSQAPKLLFHYYDKDFNNEADTPDNFQSRRPNTSFCFLDIRSPGLGDTAMYLCATSRGLGQGSFIGGYTFGSGTRLTVV.

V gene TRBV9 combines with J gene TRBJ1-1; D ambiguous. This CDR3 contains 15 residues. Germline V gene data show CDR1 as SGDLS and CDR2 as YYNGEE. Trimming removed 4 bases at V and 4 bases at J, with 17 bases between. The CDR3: CASSPRGGWVTEAFF. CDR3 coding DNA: TGTGCCAGCAGCCCTAGAGGAGGGTGGGTCACTGAAGCTTTCTTT.

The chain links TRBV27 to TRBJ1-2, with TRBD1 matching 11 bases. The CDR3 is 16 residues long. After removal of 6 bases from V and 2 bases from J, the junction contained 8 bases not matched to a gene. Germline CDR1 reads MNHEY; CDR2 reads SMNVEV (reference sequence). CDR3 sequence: CASRPWGTGGNYGYTF. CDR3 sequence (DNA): TGTGCCAGCAGACCCTGGGGGACAGGGGGAAACTATGGCTACACCTTC.

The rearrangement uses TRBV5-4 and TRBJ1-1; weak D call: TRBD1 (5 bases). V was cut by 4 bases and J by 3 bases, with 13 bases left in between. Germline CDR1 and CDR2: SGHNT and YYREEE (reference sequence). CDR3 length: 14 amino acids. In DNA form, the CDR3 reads TGTGCCAGCAGCCACCCGACGGGGGACACTGAAGCTTTCTTT. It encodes CASSHPTGDTEAFF.

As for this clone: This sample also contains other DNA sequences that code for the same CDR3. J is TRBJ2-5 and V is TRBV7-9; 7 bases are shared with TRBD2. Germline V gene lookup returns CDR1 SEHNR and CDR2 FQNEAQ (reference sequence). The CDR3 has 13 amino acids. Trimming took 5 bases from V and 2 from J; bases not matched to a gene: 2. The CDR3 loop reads CASSLGGQETQYF. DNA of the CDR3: TGTGCCAGCAGCCTGGGGGGGCAAGAGACCCAGTACTTC.

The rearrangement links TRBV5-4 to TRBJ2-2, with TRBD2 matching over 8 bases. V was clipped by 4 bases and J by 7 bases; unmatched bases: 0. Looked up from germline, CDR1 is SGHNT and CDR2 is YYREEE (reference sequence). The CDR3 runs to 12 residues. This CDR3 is CASSGTSGELFF. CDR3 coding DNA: TGTGCCAGCAGCGGGACTAGCGGGGAGCTGTTTTTT.

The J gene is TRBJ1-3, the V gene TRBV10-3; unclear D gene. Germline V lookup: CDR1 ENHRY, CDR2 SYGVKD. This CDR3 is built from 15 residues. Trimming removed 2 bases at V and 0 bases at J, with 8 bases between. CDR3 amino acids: CAISEHSLSGNTIYF. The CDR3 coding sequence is TGTGCCATCAGTGAGCACAGCCTCTCTGGAAACACCATATATTTT.

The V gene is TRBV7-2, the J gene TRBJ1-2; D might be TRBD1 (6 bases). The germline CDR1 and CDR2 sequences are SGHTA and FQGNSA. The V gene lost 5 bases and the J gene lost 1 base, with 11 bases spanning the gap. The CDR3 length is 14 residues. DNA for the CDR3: TGTGCCAGCAGCAAAACAGGGCTTAACTATGGCTACACCTTC. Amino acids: CASSKTGLNYGYTF. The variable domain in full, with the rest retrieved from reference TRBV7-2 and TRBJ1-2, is GAGVSQSPSNKVTEKGKDVELRCDPISGHTALYWYRQSLGQGLEFLIYFQGNSAPDKSGLPSDRFSAERTGGSVSTLTIQRTQQEDSAVYLCASSKTGLNYGYTFGSGTRLTVV.